This T cell receptor (beta chain) comes out of a study of cytomegalovirus exposure and HLA in healthy donors. This clone was detected only once. Amplification used 60 Vbeta primers and 13 Jbeta primers. Clones were read by immunoSEQ multiplex PCR, and TCRdb kept only the in-frame ones, dropping some. The sample yields 70,000 to 75,000 clones, about two thirds seen once. The V end lost 5 bases, the J end lost 1 base, and 13 bases lay between the germline ends. Per germline, CDR1 MNHEY and CDR2 SVGAGI. CDR3 length: 15 amino acids. Sequencing was done on a sample of PBMCs. The J gene is TRBJ2-3, the V gene TRBV6-5; D not resolved. This TCR was recovered from a woman between 35 and 50 years old in good health and CMV-seropositive. The CDR3 loop is CASSGSYSGTDTQYF. The CDR3 DNA reads as TGTGCCAGCAGTGGCTCGTATTCCGGCACAGATACGCAGTATTTT.